This T cell receptor beta chain was profiled in a study of T cell responses to AZD1222 COVID-19 vaccine. Study-wide results and caveats: Reportedly, nearly half the spike-specific TCRs target unmutated variant regions. Mostly white British, mostly female donors; authors suggested clonal diversity may be underestimated. Repertoires in all cases were sampled only once the peak T cell response had passed. Spike-specific TCR repertoires showed rising breadth and depth after two AZD1222 doses.

Sequenced by immunoSEQ multiplex PCR; TCRdb stores in-frame clones only, minus some. Altogether some 160,000 clones are present, approximately 93% being singletons, with the ten largest covering about 0.9%. This CDR3 contains 15 residues. The ends were cut back, 1 base at V and 4 bases at J, with 11 bases in the middle. From germline, CDR1 is LNHNV and CDR2 YYDKDF (reference sequence). A word on this clone: Its matching antigen is unknown.

Specimen: peripheral blood, collected on day 0 of AZD1222 vaccination. This chain joins TRBV15 and TRBJ1-5; a possible D gene is TRBD1 (6 bases). The receptor was isolated from an adult in good health. The CDR3 loop is CATSRVRGGNQPQHF. The CDR3, as DNA: TGTGCCACCAGCAGAGTAAGGGGGGGAAATCAGCCCCAGCATTTT.